The entry below describes one TCR beta chain. Its antigen is still unknown. Following RNA extraction, reverse transcription yielded cDNA that acted as the sequencing template. Method: immunoSEQ multiplex PCR; TCRdb's copy keeps in-frame clones and lacks some. The repertoire consists of 150,000 to 200,000 clones, with about three fifths occurring once and the leading ten covering 0.85% to 1.3%. These data come from a study of CD8+ T cells in alopecia areata. Points from the study as a whole: Higher clonality was seen in lesional scalp than in normal scalp, especially in alopecia totalis/universalis.

CDR1 is SQVTM and CDR2 is ANQGSEA in the germline V gene. This CDR3 is 15 amino acids long. Trimming took 4 bases from V and 0 from J; bases not matched to a gene: 7. Indicated treatment: oral pan-JAK inhibitor, 5-10 mg twice daily. The clonotype originates from a human donor with alopecia areata. The V gene is TRBV29-1, the J gene TRBJ1-1; 8 nucleotides align to TRBD1. This sample comprised CD4+ T cells sorted from blood, obtained at week 24, from a patient treated with tofacitinib. This chain's CDR3 is CSVGSRGRVNTEAFF. The CDR3 DNA sequence: TGCAGCGTTGGGTCCAGGGGGCGAGTGAACACTGAAGCTTTCTTT.